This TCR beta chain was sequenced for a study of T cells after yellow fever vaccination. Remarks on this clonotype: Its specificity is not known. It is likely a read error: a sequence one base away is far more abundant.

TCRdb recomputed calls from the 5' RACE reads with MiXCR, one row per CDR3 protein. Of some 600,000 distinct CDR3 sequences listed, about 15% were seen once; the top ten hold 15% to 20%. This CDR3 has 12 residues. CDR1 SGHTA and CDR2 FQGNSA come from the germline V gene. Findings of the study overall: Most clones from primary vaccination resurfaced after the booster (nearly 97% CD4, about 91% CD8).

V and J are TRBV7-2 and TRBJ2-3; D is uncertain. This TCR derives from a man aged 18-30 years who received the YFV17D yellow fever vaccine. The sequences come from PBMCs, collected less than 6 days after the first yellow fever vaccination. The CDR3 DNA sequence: TGTGCCAGCAGTCCGTTCACAGATACGCGGTATTTT. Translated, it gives CASSPFTDTRYF.